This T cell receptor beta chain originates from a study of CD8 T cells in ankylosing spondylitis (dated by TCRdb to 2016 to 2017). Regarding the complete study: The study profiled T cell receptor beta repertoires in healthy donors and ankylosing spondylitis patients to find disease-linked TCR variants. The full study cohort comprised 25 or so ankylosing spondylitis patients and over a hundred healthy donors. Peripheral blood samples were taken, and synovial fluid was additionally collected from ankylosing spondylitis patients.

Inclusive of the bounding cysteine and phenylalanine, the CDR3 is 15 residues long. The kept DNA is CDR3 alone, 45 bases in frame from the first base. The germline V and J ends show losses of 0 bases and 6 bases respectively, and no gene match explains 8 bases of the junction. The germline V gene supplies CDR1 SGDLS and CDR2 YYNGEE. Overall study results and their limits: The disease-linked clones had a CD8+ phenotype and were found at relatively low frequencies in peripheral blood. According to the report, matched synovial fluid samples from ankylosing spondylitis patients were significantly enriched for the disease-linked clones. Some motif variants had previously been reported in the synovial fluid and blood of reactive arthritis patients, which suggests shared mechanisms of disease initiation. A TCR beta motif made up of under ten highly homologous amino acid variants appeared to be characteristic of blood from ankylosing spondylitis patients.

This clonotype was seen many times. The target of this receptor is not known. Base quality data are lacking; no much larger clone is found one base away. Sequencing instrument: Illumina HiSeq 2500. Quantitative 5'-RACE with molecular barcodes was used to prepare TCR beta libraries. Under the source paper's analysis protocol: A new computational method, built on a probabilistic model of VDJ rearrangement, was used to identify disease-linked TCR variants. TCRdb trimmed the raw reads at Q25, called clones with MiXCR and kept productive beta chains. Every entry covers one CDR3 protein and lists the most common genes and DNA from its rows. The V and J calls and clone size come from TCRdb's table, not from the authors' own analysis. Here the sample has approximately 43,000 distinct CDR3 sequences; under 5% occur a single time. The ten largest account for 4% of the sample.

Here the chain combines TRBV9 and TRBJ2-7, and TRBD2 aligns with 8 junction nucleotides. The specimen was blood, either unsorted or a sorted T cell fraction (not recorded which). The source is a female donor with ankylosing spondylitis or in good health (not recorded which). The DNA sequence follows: TGTGCCAGCAGCGTAGGACCGGGGGGGCCATCCGAGCAGTACTTC. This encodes CASSVGPGGPSEQYF.